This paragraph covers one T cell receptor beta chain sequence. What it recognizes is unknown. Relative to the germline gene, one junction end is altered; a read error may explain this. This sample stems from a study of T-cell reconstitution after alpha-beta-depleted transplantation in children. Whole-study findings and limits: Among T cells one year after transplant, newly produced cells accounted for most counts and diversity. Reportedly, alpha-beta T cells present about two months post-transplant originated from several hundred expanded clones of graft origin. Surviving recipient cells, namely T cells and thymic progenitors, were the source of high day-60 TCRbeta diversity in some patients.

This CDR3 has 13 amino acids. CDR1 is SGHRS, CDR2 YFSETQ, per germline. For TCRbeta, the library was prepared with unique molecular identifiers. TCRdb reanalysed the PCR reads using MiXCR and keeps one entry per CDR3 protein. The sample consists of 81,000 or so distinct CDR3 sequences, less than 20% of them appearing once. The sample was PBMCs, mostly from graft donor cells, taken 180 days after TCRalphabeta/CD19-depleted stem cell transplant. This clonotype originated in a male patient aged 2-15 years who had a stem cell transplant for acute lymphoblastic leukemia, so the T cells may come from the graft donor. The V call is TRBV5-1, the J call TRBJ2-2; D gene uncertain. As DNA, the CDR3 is TGCACCAGCAGCTTGACCGACACCGGGGAGCTGTTTTTT. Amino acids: CTSSLTDTGELFF.